The source of this TCR beta chain is a study of technical replicates of blood from four donors. Notes on this clone: One end of the junction fails to match germline, which may point to a read error.

Produced via immunoSEQ multiplex PCR; TCRdb's table is partial and in-frame only. The repertoire holds more than 80,000 clones, 95% seen once, with roughly 0.35% in the top ten. CDR3 size: 17 residues. Germline V gives CDR1 SGHAT, CDR2 FQNNGV. V and J are TRBV11-2 and TRBJ2-7; 11 nucleotides line up with TRBD2. Material: T cells isolated from PBMCs. This TCR derives from a human donor in good health. CDR3 amino acids: CASSLLGLAGPSNEQYF. The CDR3 coding sequence is TGTGCCAGCAGCTTACTTGGACTAGCGGGTCCCTCCAACGAGCAGTACTTC.